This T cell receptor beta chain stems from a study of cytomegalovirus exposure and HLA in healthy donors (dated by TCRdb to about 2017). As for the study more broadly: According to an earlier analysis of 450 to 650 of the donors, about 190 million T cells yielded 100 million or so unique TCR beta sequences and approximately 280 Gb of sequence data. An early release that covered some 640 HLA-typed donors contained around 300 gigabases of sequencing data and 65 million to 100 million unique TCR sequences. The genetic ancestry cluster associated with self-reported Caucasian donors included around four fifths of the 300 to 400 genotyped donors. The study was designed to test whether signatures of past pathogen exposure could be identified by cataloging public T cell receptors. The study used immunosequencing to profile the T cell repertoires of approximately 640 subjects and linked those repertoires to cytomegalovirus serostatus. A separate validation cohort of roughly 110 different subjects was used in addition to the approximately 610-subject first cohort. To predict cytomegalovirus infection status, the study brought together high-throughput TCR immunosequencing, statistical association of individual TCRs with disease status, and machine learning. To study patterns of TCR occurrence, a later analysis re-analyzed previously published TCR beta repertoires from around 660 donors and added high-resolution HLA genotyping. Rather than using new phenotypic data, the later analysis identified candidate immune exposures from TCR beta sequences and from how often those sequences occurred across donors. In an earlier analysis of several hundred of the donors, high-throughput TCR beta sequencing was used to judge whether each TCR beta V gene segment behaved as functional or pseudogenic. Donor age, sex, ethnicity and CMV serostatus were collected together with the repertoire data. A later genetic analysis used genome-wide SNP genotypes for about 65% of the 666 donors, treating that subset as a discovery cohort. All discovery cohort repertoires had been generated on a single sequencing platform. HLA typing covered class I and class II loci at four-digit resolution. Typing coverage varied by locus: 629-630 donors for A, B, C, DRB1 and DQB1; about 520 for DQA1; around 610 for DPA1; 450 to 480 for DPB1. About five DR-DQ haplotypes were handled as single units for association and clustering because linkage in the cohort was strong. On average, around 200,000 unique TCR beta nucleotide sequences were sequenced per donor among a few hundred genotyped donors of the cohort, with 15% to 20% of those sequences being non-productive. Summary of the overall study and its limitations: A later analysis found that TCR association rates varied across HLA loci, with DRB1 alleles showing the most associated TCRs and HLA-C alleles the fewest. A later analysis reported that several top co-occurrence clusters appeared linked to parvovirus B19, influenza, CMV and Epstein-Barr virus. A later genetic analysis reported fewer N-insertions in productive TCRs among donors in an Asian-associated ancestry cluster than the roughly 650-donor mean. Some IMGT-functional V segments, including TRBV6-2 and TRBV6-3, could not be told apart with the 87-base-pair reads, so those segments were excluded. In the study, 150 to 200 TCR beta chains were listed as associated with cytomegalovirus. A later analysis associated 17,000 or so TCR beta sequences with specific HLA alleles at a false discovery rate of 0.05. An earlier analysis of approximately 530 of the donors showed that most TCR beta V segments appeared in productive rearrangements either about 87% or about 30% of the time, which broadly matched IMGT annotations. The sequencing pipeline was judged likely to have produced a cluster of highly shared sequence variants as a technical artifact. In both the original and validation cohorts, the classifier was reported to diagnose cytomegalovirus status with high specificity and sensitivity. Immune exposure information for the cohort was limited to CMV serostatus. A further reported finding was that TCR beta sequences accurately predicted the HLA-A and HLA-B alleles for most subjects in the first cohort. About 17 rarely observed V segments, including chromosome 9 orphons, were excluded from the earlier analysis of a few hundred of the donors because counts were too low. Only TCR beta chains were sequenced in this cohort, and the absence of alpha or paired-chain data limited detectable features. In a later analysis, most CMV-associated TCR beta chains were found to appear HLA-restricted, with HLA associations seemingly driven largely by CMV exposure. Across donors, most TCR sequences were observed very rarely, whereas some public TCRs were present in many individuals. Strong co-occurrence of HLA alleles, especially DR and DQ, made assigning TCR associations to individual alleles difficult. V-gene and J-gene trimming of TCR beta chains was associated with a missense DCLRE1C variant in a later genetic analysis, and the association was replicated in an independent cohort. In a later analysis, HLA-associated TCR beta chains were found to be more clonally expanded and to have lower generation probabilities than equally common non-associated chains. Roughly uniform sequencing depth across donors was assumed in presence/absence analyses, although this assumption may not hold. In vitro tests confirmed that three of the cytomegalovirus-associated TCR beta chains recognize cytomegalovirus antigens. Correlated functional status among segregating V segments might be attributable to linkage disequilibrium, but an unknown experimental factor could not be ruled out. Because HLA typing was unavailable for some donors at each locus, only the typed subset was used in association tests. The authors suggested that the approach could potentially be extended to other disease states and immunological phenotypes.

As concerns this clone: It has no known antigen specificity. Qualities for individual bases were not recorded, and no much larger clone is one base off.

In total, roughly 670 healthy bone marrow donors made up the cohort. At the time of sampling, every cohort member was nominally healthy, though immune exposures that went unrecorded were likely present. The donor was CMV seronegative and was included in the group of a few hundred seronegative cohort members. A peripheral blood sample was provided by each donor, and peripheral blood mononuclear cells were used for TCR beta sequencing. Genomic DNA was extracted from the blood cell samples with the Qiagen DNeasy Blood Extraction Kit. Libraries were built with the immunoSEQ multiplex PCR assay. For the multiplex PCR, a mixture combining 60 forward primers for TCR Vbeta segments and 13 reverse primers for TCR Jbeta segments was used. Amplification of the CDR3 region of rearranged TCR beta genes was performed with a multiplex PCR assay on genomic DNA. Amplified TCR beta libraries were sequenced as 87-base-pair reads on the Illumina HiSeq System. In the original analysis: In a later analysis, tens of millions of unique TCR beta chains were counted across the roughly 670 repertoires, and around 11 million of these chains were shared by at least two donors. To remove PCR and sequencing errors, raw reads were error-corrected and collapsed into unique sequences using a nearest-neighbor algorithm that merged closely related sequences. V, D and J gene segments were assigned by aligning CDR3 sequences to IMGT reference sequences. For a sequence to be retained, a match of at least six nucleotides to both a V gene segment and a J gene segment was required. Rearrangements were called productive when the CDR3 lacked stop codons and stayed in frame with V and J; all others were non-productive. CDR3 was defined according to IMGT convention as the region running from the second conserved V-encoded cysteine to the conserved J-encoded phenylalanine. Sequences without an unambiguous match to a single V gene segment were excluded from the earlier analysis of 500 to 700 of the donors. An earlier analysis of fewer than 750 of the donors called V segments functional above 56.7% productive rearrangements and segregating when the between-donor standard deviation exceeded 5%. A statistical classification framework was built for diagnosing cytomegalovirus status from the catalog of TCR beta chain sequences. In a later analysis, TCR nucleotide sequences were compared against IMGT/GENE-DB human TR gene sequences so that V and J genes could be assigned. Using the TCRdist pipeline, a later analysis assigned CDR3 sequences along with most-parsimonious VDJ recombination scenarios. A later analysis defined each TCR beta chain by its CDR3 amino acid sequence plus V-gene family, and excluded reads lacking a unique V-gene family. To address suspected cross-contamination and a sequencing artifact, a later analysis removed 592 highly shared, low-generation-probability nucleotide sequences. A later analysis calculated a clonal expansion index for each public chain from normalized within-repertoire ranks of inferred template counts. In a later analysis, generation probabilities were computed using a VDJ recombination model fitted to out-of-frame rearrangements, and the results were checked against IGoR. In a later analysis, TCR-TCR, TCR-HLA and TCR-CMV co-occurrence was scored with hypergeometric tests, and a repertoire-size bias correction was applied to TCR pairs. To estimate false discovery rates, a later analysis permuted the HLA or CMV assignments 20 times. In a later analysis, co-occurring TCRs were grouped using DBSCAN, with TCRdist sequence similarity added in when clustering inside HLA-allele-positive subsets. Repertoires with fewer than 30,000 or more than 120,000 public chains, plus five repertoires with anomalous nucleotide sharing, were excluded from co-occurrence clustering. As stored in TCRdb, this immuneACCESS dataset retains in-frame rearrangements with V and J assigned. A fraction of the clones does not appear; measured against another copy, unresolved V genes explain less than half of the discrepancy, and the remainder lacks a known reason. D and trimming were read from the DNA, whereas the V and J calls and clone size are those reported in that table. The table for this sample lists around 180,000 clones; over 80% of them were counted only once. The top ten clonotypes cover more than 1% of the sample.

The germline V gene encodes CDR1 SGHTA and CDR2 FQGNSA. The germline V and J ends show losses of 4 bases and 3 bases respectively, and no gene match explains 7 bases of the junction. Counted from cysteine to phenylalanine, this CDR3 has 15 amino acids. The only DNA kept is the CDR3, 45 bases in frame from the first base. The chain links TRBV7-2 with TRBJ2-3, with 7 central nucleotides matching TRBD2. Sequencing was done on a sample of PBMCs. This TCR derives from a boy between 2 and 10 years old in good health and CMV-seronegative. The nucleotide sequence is TGTGCCAGCAGCTCGACCCTACTAGCGACAGATACGCAGTATTTT. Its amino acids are CASSSTLLATDTQYF.